The sequence of this T cell receptor (beta chain) was determined in a study of blood T cells in healthy people across ages. In its sample, this clonotype was seen a few times. One end of the junction is discordant with germline, which a read error may explain. In germline, CDR1 is LGHNA, CDR2 YSLEER. CDR3 length: 16 residues. Healthy Caucasian individuals from Russia aged 6 to 90 served as donors. With a J-beta primer mix and a sample-barcoded 5' primer, a second PCR ran about 7 to 11 cycles. TCRdb re-called the 5' RACE reads with MiXCR, one entry per CDR3 protein. Here the sample spans around 520,000 distinct CDR3 sequences, roughly a quarter being singletons. The same specimen was also included in a second study, on T cells of mothers and their children.

The sample consisted of blood. This clonotype originated in a boy younger than 10 in good health. The chain recombines TRBV4-3 with TRBJ2-5, with TRBD2 matching 8 bases. The CDR3 protein is CASSQTTPGGVNEQLF. The CDR3 nucleotides are TGCGCCAGCAGCCAAACAACGCCGGGAGGGGTTAATGAGCAGCTCTTC.